This T cell receptor beta chain was identified during a study of blood T cell repertoires in COVID-19 (dated by TCRdb to 2018 to 2020). Regarding the research as a whole: Samples from collaborators originated in the United States, Italy and Spain and spanned both the acute and convalescent phases of COVID-19. The prospective study material was composed of cDNA or gDNA derived from T cells, B-cell-depleted T cells, or PBMCs. Deeply sampled blood TCRbeta repertoires from subjects exposed to, actively infected with, or recovered from COVID-19 were included in the dataset. The repertoires were made available in a free public database intended to serve as a resource for research on the immune response to SARS-CoV-2. The samples were drawn from two sources: the first 160 participants of the ongoing ImmuneRACE study, and fewer than 1,500 subjects contributed by 6 global collaborators. Sample metadata almost always included a de-identified subject ID, COVID-19 status, age in years and sex. HLA class I and class II types, where available, came from metadata supplied by the sample provider rather than from assay-based typing.

The immunoSEQ Assay, a bias-controlled multiplex PCR, was used to amplify TCRbeta CDR3 regions from genomic DNA. In the authors' own workflow: The number of nucleated cells in each sample was estimated from the amplification of reference gene primers within the assay. To quantify the absolute abundance of each unique TCRbeta CDR3 rearrangement, sequence reads were collapsed and filtered. Productive Simpson clonality was computed per sample as the square root of Simpson's diversity index over productive rearrangements. TCRdb took this table from immuneACCESS and kept in-frame rearrangements with V and J called. Such tables lack part of the clones; where checked against another copy, unresolved V genes explain under half of the gap, and the rest is unexplained. V and J calls and clone size come straight from that table; D and trimming were deduced from the DNA. Recorded for this sample are 250,000 to 350,000 clones; around 85% of them occurred a single time. Together, the top ten hold about 2.3% of the sample.

This clone has a single count. The antigen this receptor binds is unknown. No much larger clonotype is one base removed from it; base qualities were not supplied. Via the germline V gene, CDR1 is LGHNA and CDR2 YSLEER. The trim is 0 bases for V and 6 bases for J, with a gap of 11 bases between the germline ends. From the cysteine through the phenylalanine, the CDR3 covers 14 amino acids. Left in the record is the CDR3 DNA by itself, 42 bases read in frame from the first base. In the prospective study, participants were roughly 18 to 100 years old, resided in approximately 22 geographic areas of the United States, and were enrolled through a virtual design. In the prospective study, participants were assigned to cohorts based on the clinical history participants reported in a screening survey and a study questionnaire. ImmuneRACE Cohort 3 recovered participants were defined by two consecutive negative NP/OP PCR tests, healthcare professional clearance, or symptom resolution. In the prospective study, whole blood, serum and a nasopharyngeal or oropharyngeal swab were collected from each participant by mobile phlebotomists. Prospective study participants could optionally give additional blood draws and questionnaires over an approximately 2-month period. Before DNA extraction, blood samples from the prospective study were shipped at room temperature or frozen.

Study-wide findings and limitations: The amount of clinical and demographic metadata varied by source and participant and was provided uncurated.

The chain is assembled from TRBV4-3 and TRBJ1-2; the D segment cannot be called with confidence. Specimen: PBMCs or T cells enriched from blood (not recorded which). The source of this sequence is a woman aged 45-65 years who had recovered from COVID-19. The CDR3 region: CASSQDPGGNGYTF. The DNA reads as follows: TGCGCCAGCAGCCAAGATCCGGGCGGGAATGGCTACACCTTC.